This T cell receptor (beta chain) was observed in a study of molecular identifiers for immune sequencing clone quantification. A single record per CDR3 protein comes from TCRdb applying MiXCR to the PCR reads. The sample records about 640,000 distinct CDR3 sequences, nearly 20% being singletons. There are 15 residues in the CDR3. Germline V gives CDR1 SGDLS, CDR2 YYNGEE. J lost 5 bases, V lost 4 bases, and 8 bases had no gene match. V is TRBV9 and J is TRBJ2-1; 8 nucleotides match TRBD1. This sequence was found in a human donor in good health. Some libraries in this study had Jurkat cell RNA spiked in. Specimen: naive CD8+ T cells from blood, with Jurkat cell RNA spiked in. The subset was: FACS-sorted CD8+CD4-CCR7+CD45RA+ naive T cells. The CDR3 loop is CASSPPGGAHNEQFF. CDR3 sequence (DNA): TGTGCCAGCAGCCCCCCAGGGGGCGCGCACAATGAGCAGTTCTTC.